The 9 T cell receptor beta chains in this list originate from one sample, sequenced in a study of blood T cell repertoires in COVID-19. Some clones are missing from TCRdb's copy, which holds only in-frame ones; the method was immunoSEQ multiplex PCR. The top ten clones hold approximately 12% of a sample with over 150,000 clones, approximately 80% of them seen once. The specimen was PBMCs or T cells enriched from blood (not recorded which). The receptors derive from a middle-aged man who had recovered from COVID-19.

The chain employs TRBV7-2 and TRBJ1-2; 10 bases map to TRBD1. This CDR3 is built from 15 residues. Germline values: CDR1 SGHTA, CDR2 FQGNSA. With 4 bases clipped from V and 5 bases from J, the junction kept 7 bases outside the gene matches. CDR3 nucleotide sequence: TGTGCCAGCAGCTCGGGACAGGGGAGTAGGTATGGCTACACCTTC. Translated: CASSSGQGSRYGYTF.

The rearrangement joins TRBV3-1 (or the pseudogene TRBV3-2) to TRBJ1-2; 7 positions match TRBD1. From germline, CDR1 is LGHDT and CDR2 YNNKEL (reference sequence). V lost 4 bases, J lost 4 bases, and 9 bases stayed unmatched. The CDR3 totals 15 residues. Here the CDR3 DNA reads TGTGCCAGCAGCCCGATACTGGGACAGCTCTATGGCTACACCTTC. This codes for CASSPILGQLYGYTF.

This chain connects TRBV9 to TRBJ2-1; TRBD2 agrees at 9 bases. This CDR3 region has 16 residues. The junction had 6 bases not matched to a gene; V was cut back by 0 bases and J by 5 bases. The V gene's germline CDR1 is SGDLS and CDR2 YYNGEE. CDR3 DNA: TGTGCCAGCAGCGTAGCTCCAGCGGGAGGTCACAATGAGCAGTTCTTC. It specifies CASSVAPAGGHNEQFF.

This CDR3 is CASSPQGRGNEKLFF. The CDR3, as DNA: TGTGCCAGCAGCCCGCAGGGGAGGGGTAATGAAAAACTGTTTTTT. The chain couples TRBV25-1 to TRBJ1-4, with D possibly being TRBD1 (6 bases). Per the germline V gene, CDR1 is MGHDK and CDR2 is SYGVNS. The CDR3 is made up of 15 amino acids. V was pared by 6 bases and J by 4 bases, with 15 bases between.

V is TRBV10-1 and J is TRBJ2-3; no clear D gene. The germline gives CDR1 WNHNN, CDR2 SYGVQD (reference sequence). Trimming stripped 4 bases from V and 0 bases from J, with 35 bases between. The CDR3 contains 23 residues. The CDR3 sequence: CASSGVCGPKYVGKVHSTDTQYF. The DNA for the CDR3 is TGCGCCAGCAGTGGGGTGTGTGGGCCCAAGTACGTCGGCAAGGTGCATAGCACAGATACGCAGTATTTT.

The chain couples TRBV20-1 to TRBJ2-7, with 7 bases fitting TRBD2. CDR3 length: 13 amino acids. The V segment lost 3 bases and the J segment 7 bases; nucleotides outside the gene matches: 9. The germline V gene encodes CDR1 DFQATT and CDR2 SNEGSKA (reference sequence). The CDR3 loop reads CSASKGREIEQYF. CDR3 bases: TGCAGTGCTAGTAAAGGGCGGGAGATTGAGCAGTACTTC.

This chain uses TRBV5-1 with TRBJ2-5; TRBD2 matches 7 bases. This CDR3 has 15 amino acids. Germline V gene data show CDR1 as SGHRS and CDR2 as YFSETQ. V lost 0 bases to trimming and J lost 4 bases; unmatched junction nucleotides: 6. The CDR3 DNA reads as TGCGCCAGCAGCTTGGTGGAGGGAGGGTCAGAGACCCAGTACTTC. This encodes CASSLVEGGSETQYF.

The chain recombines TRBV11-3 with TRBJ2-1, with 10 nucleotides matching TRBD2. The germline V gene has CDR1 SGHNT and CDR2 YENEEA. Trimming cost V 5 bases and J 4 bases; bases outside gene matches: 5. The CDR3 is made up of 15 amino acids. The CDR3 protein is CASSPGLAVYNEQFF. Here the CDR3 DNA reads TGTGCCAGCAGCCCAGGACTAGCGGTATACAATGAGCAGTTCTTC.

This chain links TRBV4-1 with TRBJ2-2; 8 nucleotides agree with TRBD2. Germline V gene data show CDR1 as MGHRA and CDR2 as YSYEKL. The CDR3 sequence is 17 residues long. The V and J ends lost 3 bases and 5 bases, in that order; junction bases with no gene match: 11. As DNA, the CDR3 is TGCGCCAGCAGCCACAGAGGAGCGGGAGAACGAACCGGGGAGCTGTTTTTT. It translates to CASSHRGAGERTGELFF.